The clone carrying this TCR beta chain has a count of ten or more. Its matching antigen is unknown. The data stem from a study of molecular identifiers for immune sequencing clone quantification. Study-wide results and caveats: Sizes of highly expanded clones could be underestimated through identical TCRs sharing a barcode. The study found clones above 20 RNA copies held over 99% of effector molecules and under 1% in naive cells.

Sorting defined naive CD8 T cells as CD8+CD4-CCR7+CD45RA+. The CDR3 consists of 13 residues. Germline CDR1 is SGHKS and CDR2 is YYEKEE (reference sequence). V lost 2 bases and J 3 bases, leaving 6 bases between the germline ends. The authors built bulk TCR libraries by previously described methods with listed TCR primers. TCRdb itself ran the PCR reads through MiXCR, one entry per CDR3 protein. The table has about 89,000 distinct CDR3 sequences, over 15% seen once. The clonotype was recovered from a human donor in good health. Some libraries in this study had Jurkat cell RNA spiked in. This chain connects TRBV5-5 to TRBJ1-5; D uncertain. Sequencing input: naive CD8+ T cells from blood, with Jurkat cell RNA spiked in. Specified subset: FACS-sorted CD8+CD4-CCR7+CD45RA+ naive T cells. The CDR3 region has the DNA TGTGCCAGCAGCTTTGACACCAATCAGCCCCAGCATTTT. Translating gives CASSFDTNQPQHF.